This T cell receptor beta chain was identified during a study of shared clonotypes between healthy human individuals. Study summary: Each donor contributed plates that comprised three CD4 naive, three CD4 memory, two CD8 naive and one CD8 memory. Overall study findings and caveats: Among the subsets, naive ones generally showed larger estimated richness than memory ones. Generation of non-shared clonotypes was less probable than generation of clonotypes shared by all four donors.

Several immunoSEQ 96-well plates shared each subset's DNA, each plate a replicate. Generated by immunoSEQ multiplex PCR, the TCRdb table keeps only in-frame clones and is missing some. The sample holds approximately 620,000 clones, more than 95% seen once. This clone was detected only once. Its antigen is still unknown. V lost 4 bases and J lost 4, with 15 bases in between. Germline V gene sequence: CDR1 SGHRS, CDR2 YFSETQ. The CDR3 has 15 residues. The chain combines TRBV5-1 with TRBJ1-3, with a tentative D call TRBD1 (5 bases). The sequence was obtained from a woman in her twenties or thirties in good health. The specimen was naive CD4+ T cells sorted from blood. Subset noted: CD45RA+ positively selected. The CDR3 spells CASSPASGAGNTIYF. The CDR3 DNA is TGCGCCAGCAGCCCTGCGTCCGGGGCCGGAAACACCATATATTTT.